This T cell receptor (beta chain) was identified in a study of shared clonotypes between healthy human individuals (TCRdb year 2020). With regard to the full study: A couple of women and a few men aged 18 to 49 years were included in the cohort. Libraries were prepared and TCR repertoires were sequenced by different laboratories using diverse techniques, in order to increase sequencing depth and limit assay-specific biases. Between about 0.9 and 10 billion PBMCs per donor were obtained by leukapheresis. For each donor, three plates each were used for CD4 naive and CD4 memory, two plates were used for CD8 naive, and one plate was used for CD8 memory. To estimate repertoire size and how much clonotypes are shared between individuals, the study performed deep sequencing of blood TCR repertoires from 4 to 6 healthy adults. General study outcomes and caveats: Clonotypes shared by all four sorted-subset donors showed higher generation probabilities than non-shared clonotypes. Sharing across a handful of donors was observed for 5% to 6.5% of naive CD4, 3.5% of naive CD8, 2% to 2.5% of memory CD4, and less than 0.45% of memory CD8 clonotypes. Sampling was limited to blood, and TCR repertoires in tissue likely differ from TCR repertoires in blood. Pairwise subsampling led to the expectation that sequencing depth would affect the degree of clonotype sharing among donors. The small number of donors limited the genetic and exposure-history diversity represented. Rarefaction of sorted-subset datasets indicated incomplete sequencing despite the large sequencing depth. Naive subsets generally had larger estimated clonotype richness than memory subsets.

Using the deep immunoSEQ assay, multiplex PCR amplified TCR CDR3 regions from genomic DNA. Extracted genomic DNA from each cell subset was distributed evenly across all wells of several immunoSEQ 96-well plates, and each plate was treated as a replicate. For sorted subsets, around 200 ng genomic DNA, equal to 25,000 to 35,000 T cell genomes, was loaded into each replicate PCR. The purified libraries were quantified using a Qubit 3.0 fluorometer, sized with a Bioanalyzer 2100, and then quantified again using the KAPA Library Quantification kit. Every immunoSEQ 96-well plate was sequenced on a separate single-read 150-cycle Illumina NextSeq 550 flow cell. As for the original processing: The immunoSEQ output contained only junctional sequences without quality scores, so filtering could not match that applied to full-length reads. To assign V/J genes and CDR3, sequences were annotated against IMGT germline references using PyIR, a Python wrapper for IgBLAST v1.9. Reads were filtered out if the reads had weak V/J assignments (E-value above 1e-6), no CDR3, stop codons, out-of-frame junctions, or ambiguous translated residues. V3J clonotypes were defined by identical inferred V gene, J gene, and CDR3 amino acid sequence. Percentage overlap between repertoires was calculated by dividing the number of shared unique clonotypes by the size of the smaller repertoire. RTK rarefaction, the Chao1 estimator, and Recon v2.1 estimates of unobserved clonotypes were used to assess repertoire richness. For all TCRbeta clonotypes obtained by the gDNA method from a few donors, generation probabilities were computed with OLGA. TCRdb provides this immuneACCESS table in a form limited to in-frame rearrangements. Some clones are lacking; in checked studies, under half of them reflect an unresolved V gene, and why the rest are absent is not known. V and J calls and clone size are those listed in that table; D and trimming were worked out from the DNA. In this sample the table shows roughly 2 million clones, 85% to 95% of which occur a single time. The ten largest clones represent roughly 1% of the sample.

The junction shows trimming of 0 bases on V and 7 bases on J, plus 19 bases between the germline ends. From its cysteine to its phenylalanine, the CDR3 spans 16 amino acids. Only the CDR3 part of the read is kept: 48 bases, read in frame from the first base. CDR1 and CDR2 were assigned from the germline V gene (reference sequence) as SGHNT and YYREEE. CD8 naive samples consisted of CD45RO-negative cells that were positively selected for CCR7, yielding a CD45RA+CCR7+ population without TemRA cells. The donors were healthy, HIV-negative adults with no recently reported acute infections or vaccinations. Every donor was a Caucasian adult living in Nashville, Tennessee, USA. After blood collection by leukapheresis, PBMCs were isolated using Ficoll-Histopaque density gradient centrifugation and then cryopreserved in the vapor phase of liquid nitrogen. Analytical flow cytometry was used to check the purity and quantity of every magnetically sorted T cell population. From each sorted fraction, genomic DNA was isolated and quantified by UV absorbance on a Nanodrop 2000c.

As for this clone: Its antigen target is currently unknown. Base quality data are lacking; no much larger clone is found one base away.

The chain is encoded by TRBV5-4 joined to TRBJ1-1; confidence is insufficient to name the D gene. The receptor's source is a man younger than 35 in good health. What was sequenced was naive CD8+ T cells sorted from blood. Per the publication, the cell subset or site label means: CD45RA+CCR7+. The sequence in DNA is TGTGCCAGCAGCTTGGCGGGGAAGGGATGGGTCGATGAAGCTTTCTTT. It specifies CASSLAGKGWVDEAFF. When the CDR3 is completed using the reference TRBV5-4 and TRBJ1-1 genes on either side, the full variable domain is ETGVTQSPTHLIKTRGQQVTLRCSSQSGHNTVSWYQQALGQGPQFIFQYYREEENGRGNFPPRFSGLQFPNYSSELNVNALELDDSALYLCASSLAGKGWVDEAFFGQGTRLTVV.